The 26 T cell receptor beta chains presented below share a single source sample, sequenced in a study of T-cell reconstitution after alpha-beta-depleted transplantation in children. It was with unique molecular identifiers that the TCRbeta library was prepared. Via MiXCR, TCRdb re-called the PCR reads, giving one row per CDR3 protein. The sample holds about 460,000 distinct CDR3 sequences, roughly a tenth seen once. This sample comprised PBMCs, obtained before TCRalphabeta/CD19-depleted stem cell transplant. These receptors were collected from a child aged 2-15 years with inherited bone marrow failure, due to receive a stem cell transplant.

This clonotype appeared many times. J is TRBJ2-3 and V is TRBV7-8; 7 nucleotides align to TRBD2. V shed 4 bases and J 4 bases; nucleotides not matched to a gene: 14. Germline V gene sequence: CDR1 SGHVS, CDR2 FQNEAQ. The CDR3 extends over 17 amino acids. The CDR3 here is CASSSGVTGGAADTQYF. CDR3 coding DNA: TGTGCCAGCAGCTCCGGGGTAACGGGAGGAGCGGCAGATACGCAGTATTTT.

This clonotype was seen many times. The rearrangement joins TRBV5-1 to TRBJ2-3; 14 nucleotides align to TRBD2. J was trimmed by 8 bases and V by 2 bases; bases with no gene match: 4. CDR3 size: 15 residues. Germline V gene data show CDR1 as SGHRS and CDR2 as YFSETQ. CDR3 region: CASSLGLAGGSTQYF. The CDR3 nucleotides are TGCGCCAGCAGCTTAGGACTAGCGGGAGGTAGTACGCAGTATTTT.

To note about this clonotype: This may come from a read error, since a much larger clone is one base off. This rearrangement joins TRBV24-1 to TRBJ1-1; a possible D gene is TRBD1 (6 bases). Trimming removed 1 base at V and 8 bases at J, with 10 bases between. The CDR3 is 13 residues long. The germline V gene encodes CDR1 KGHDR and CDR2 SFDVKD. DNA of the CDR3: TGTGCCACCAGTGATTTTTGGACAGAAGAAGCTTTCTTT. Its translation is CATSDFWTEEAFF.

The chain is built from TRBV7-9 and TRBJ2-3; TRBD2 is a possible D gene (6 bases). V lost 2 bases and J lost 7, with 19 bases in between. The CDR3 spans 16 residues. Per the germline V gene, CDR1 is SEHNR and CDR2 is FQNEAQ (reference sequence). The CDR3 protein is CASSLLARGWTYTQYF. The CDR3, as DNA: TGTGCCAGCAGCTTACTAGCCCGGGGGTGGACATATACGCAGTATTTT.

The DNA for the CDR3 is TGCAGTGCTAGAGATCGCAGGGGCCATGTTGCAACTAATGAAAAACTGTTTTTT. This gives the protein CSARDRRGHVATNEKLFF. The chain combines TRBV20-1 with TRBJ1-4; possibly TRBD1 for D (6 bases). This CDR3 spans 18 amino acids. Per germline, CDR1 DFQATT and CDR2 SNEGSKA (reference sequence). V was pared by 0 bases and J by 0 bases, with 17 bases between.

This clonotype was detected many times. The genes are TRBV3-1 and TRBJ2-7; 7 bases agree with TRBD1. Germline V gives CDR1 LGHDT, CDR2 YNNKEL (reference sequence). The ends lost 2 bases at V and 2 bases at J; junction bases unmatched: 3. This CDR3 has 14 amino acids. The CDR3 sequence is CASSQRTGTYEQYF. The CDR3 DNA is TGTGCCAGCAGCCAACGGACAGGAACCTACGAGCAGTACTTC.

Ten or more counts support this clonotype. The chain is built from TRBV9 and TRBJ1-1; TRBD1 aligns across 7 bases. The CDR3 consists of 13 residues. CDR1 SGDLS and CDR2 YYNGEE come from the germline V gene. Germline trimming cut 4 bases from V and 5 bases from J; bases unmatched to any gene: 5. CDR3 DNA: TGTGCCAGCAGCCCCAGGGGGGTTACTGAAGCTTTCTTT. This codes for CASSPRGVTEAFF.

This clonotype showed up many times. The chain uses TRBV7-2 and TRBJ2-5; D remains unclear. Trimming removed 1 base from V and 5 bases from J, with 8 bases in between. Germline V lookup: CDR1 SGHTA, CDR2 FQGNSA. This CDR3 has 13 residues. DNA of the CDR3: TGTGCCAGCAGCTTAGTTGATGGGGAGACCCAGTACTTC. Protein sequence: CASSLVDGETQYF.

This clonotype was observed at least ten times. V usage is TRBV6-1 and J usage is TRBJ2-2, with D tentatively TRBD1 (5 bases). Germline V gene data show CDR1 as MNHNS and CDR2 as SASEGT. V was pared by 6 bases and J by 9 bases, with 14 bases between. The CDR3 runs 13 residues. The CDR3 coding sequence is TGTGCCAGCAGGAACACAGGCGAGAGGGAGCTGTTTTTT. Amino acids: CASRNTGERELFF.

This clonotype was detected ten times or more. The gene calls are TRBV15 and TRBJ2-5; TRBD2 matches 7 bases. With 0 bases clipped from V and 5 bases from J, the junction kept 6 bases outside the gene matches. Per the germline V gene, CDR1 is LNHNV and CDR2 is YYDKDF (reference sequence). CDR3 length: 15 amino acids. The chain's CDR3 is CATSRDPGEGETQYF. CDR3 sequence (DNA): TGTGCCACCAGCAGAGATCCTGGGGAGGGTGAGACCCAGTACTTC.

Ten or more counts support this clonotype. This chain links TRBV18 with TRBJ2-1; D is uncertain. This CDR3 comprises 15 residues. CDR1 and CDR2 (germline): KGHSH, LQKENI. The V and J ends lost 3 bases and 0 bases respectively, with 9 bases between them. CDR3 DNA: TGTGCCAGCTCACCGTACTACAGCTCCTACAATGAGCAGTTCTTC. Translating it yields CASSPYYSSYNEQFF.

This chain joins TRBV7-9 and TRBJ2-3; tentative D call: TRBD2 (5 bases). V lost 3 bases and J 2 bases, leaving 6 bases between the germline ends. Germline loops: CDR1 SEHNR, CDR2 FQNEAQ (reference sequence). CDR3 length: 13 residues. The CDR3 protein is CASSLRDTDTQYF. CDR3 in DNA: TGTGCCAGCAGCTTGAGGGACACAGATACGCAGTATTTT.

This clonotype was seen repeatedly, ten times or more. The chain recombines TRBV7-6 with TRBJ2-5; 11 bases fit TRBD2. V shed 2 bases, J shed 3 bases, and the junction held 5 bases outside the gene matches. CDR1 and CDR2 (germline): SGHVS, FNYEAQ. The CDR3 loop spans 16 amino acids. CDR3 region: CASSLSPGLAEETQYF. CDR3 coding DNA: TGTGCCAGCAGCTTATCCCCGGGACTAGCGGAAGAGACCCAGTACTTC.

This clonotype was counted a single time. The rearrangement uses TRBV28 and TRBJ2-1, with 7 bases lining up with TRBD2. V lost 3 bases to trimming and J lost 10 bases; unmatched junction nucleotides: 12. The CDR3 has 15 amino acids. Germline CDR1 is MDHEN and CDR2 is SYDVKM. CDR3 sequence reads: CASSLGRAGLGEQFF. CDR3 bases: TGTGCCAGCAGTTTGGGGAGGGCCGGATTAGGGGAGCAGTTCTTC.

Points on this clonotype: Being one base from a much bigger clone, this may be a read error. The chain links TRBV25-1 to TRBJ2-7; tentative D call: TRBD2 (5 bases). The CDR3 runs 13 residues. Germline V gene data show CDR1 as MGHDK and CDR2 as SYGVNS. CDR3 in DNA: TGTGCCAGCAGTGAACGGCTAGCTTCCGAGCAGCACTTC. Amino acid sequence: CASSERLASEQHF.

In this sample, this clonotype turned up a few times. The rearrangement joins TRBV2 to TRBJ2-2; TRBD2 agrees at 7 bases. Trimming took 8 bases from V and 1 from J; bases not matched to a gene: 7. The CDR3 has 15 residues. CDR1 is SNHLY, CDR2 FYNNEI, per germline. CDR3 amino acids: CASQGIAGNTGELFF. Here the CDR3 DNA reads TGTGCCAGCCAGGGAATAGCGGGGAACACCGGGGAGCTGTTTTTT.

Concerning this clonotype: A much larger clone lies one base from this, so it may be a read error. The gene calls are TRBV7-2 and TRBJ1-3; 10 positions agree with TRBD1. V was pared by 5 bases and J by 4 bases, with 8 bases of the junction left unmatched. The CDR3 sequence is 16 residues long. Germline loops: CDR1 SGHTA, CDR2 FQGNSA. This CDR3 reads CASSPPGTGEGNTIYF. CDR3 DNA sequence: TGTGCCAGCAGCCCTCCCGGGACAGGGGAAGGAAACACCATATATTTT.

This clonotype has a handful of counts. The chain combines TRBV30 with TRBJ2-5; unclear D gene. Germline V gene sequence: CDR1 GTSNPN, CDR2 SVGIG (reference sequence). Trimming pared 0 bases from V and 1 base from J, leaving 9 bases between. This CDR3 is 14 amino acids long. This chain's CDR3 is CAWSVLMFQETQYF. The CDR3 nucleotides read TGTGCCTGGAGTGTACTAATGTTCCAAGAGACCCAGTACTTC.

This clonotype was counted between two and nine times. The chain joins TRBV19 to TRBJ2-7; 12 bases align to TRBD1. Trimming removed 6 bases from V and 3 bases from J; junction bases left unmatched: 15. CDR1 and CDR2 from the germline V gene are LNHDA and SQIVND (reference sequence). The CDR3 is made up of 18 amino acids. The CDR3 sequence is CASRVNGTGGCGYYEQYF. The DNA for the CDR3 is TGTGCCAGTAGGGTCAACGGGACAGGGGGCTGTGGATACTACGAGCAGTACTTC.

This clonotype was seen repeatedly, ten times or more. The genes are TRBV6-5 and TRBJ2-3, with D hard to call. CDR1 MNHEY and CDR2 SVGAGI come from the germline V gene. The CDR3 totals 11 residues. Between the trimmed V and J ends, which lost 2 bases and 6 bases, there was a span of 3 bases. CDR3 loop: CASSYVDTQYF. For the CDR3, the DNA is TGTGCCAGCAGTTACGTGGATACGCAGTATTTT.

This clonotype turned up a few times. The CDR3 DNA follows: TGTGCCAGCAGCATTAGCGGGAGGTTCTCCTACGAGCAGTACTTC. This encodes CASSISGRFSYEQYF. The chain carries TRBV27 and TRBJ2-7, with 10 bases identical to TRBD2. Trimming removed 6 bases from V and 0 bases from J; junction bases left unmatched: 5. The CDR3 totals 15 residues. The V gene's germline CDR1 is MNHEY and CDR2 SMNVEV (reference sequence).

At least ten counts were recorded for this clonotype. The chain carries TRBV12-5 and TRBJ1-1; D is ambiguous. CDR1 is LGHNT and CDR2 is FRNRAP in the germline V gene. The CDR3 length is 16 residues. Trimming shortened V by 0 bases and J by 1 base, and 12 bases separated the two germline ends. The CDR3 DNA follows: TGTGCTAGTGGTTTGGTAGGAAAGGACGGGAACACTGAAGCTTTCTTT. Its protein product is CASGLVGKDGNTEAFF.

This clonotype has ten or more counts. CDR3 loop: CASRDRAPEAKNIQYF. CDR3 sequence (DNA): TGTGCCAGTCGGGACAGGGCCCCGGAGGCCAAAAACATTCAGTACTTC. The rearrangement joins TRBV28 to TRBJ2-4; 9 nucleotides match TRBD1. The CDR3 consists of 16 residues. J lost 1 base, V lost 9 bases, and 10 bases had no gene match. Germline V gene lookup returns CDR1 MDHEN and CDR2 SYDVKM. The full variable domain, with the rest looked up from reference TRBV28 and TRBJ2-4, is DVKVTQSSRYLVKRTGEKVFLECVQDMDHENMFWYRQDPGLGLRLIYFSYDVKMKEKGDIPEGYSVSREKKERFSLILESASTNQTSMYLCASRDRAPEAKNIQYFGAGTRLSVL.

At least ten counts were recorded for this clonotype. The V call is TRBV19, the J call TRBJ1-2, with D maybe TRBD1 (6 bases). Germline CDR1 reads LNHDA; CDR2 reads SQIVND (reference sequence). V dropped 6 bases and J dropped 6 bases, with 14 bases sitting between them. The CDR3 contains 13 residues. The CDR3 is CASSGQSFNGYTF. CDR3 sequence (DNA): TGTGCCAGTAGCGGACAGAGTTTCAATGGCTACACCTTC.

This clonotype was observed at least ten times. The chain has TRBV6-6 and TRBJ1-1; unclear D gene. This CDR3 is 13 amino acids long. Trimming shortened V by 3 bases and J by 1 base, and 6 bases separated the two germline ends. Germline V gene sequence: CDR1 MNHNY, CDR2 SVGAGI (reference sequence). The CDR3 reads CASSYTGNTEAFF. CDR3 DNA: TGTGCCAGCAGTTATACCGGGAACACTGAAGCTTTCTTT.

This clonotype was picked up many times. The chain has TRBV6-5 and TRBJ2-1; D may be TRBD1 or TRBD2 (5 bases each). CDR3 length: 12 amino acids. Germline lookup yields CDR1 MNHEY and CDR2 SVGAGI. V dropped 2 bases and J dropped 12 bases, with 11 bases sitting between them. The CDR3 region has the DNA TGTGCCAGCAGTTACCCCCGTGGGGGGCAGTTCTTC. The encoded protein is CASSYPRGGQFF.